The rows below give T cell receptor beta chains drawn from one sample of a study of blood T cell repertoires in COVID-19. TCRdb keeps only in-frame clones here, not all; method: immunoSEQ multiplex PCR. Here the sample spans 80,000 to 100,000 clones, over 70% being singletons. The sequencing sample was made of peripheral blood. The receptors were gathered from a man in his fifties or sixties with acute or convalescent COVID-19. The CDR3 runs from the conserved cysteine through the conserved F or W. D genes are given only for firm matches. For some rows the clone size is stated as once, few or many, or as a class when expanded; others skip it.

d_call: .; j_call: TRBJ2-7; v_call: TRBV5-4; clone_size: .; cdr3_nt: TGTGCCAGCAGCTCTTCAGGGAAAACTTCCTACGAGCAGTACTTC; cdr3_aa: CASSSSGKTSYEQYF
d_call: TRBD1; j_call: TRBJ1-1; v_call: TRBV19; clone_size: .; cdr3_nt: TGTGCCAGTAGTGACAGGGTGAACACTGAAGCTTTCTTT; cdr3_aa: CASSDRVNTEAFF
d_call: .; j_call: TRBJ2-3; v_call: TRBV28; clone_size: .; cdr3_nt: TGTGCCAGCAGTTTAAATGGAGGGAGGTGGGCGGGCACAGATACGCAGTATTTT; cdr3_aa: CASSLNGGRWAGTDTQYF
d_call: TRBD1; j_call: TRBJ2-5; v_call: TRBV7-2; clone_size: .; cdr3_nt: TGTGCCAGCAGCCAAAAGGGTCGGACAGGGGGCAGAGAGGAGACCCAGTACTTC; cdr3_aa: CASSQKGRTGGREETQYF
d_call: .; j_call: TRBJ1-3; v_call: TRBV6-2/TRBV6-3; clone_size: .; cdr3_nt: TGTGCCAGCAGTTTTCCCCTAGCAGGACCCTCTGGAAACACCATATATTTT; cdr3_aa: CASSFPLAGPSGNTIYF
d_call: .; j_call: TRBJ2-3; v_call: TRBV27; clone_size: .; cdr3_nt: TGTGCCAGCTCCCTGAGGGGGACAGATACGCAGTATTTT; cdr3_aa: CASSLRGTDTQYF
d_call: TRBD2; j_call: TRBJ2-3; v_call: TRBV5-8; clone_size: .; cdr3_nt: TGTGCCAGCACCCTTGACCTAGCGGGACCAGATACGCAGTATTTT; cdr3_aa: CASTLDLAGPDTQYF
d_call: .; j_call: TRBJ2-4; v_call: TRBV6-5; clone_size: .; cdr3_nt: TGTGCCAGCAGAACATGGAGGGGTGGAAGTTACATTCAGTACTTC; cdr3_aa: CASRTWRGGSYIQYF
d_call: .; j_call: TRBJ2-7; v_call: TRBV6-2/TRBV6-3; clone_size: .; cdr3_nt: TGTGCCAGCAGCCAATACTACGAGCAGTACTTC; cdr3_aa: CASSQYYEQYF
d_call: TRBD1; j_call: TRBJ1-2; v_call: TRBV19; clone_size: .; cdr3_nt: TGTGCCAGTAAAGGCGACAGGGAGGACTATGGCTACACCTTC; cdr3_aa: CASKGDREDYGYTF
d_call: .; j_call: TRBJ1-1; v_call: TRBV19; clone_size: .; cdr3_nt: TGTGCCAGTAGTATTCTGACCCGGGACACTGAAGCTTTCTTT; cdr3_aa: CASSILTRDTEAFF
d_call: TRBD1; j_call: TRBJ2-7; v_call: TRBV9; clone_size: .; cdr3_nt: TGTGCCAGCAGCGTAGGCCCCGGGACAGGGGGTAGCCGGTCCTACGAGCAGTACTTC; cdr3_aa: CASSVGPGTGGSRSYEQYF
d_call: TRBD1; j_call: TRBJ2-7; v_call: TRBV6-5; clone_size: .; cdr3_nt: TGTGCCAGCAGTTACCGGGACAGGGACGGGTACGAGCAGTACTTC; cdr3_aa: CASSYRDRDGYEQYF
d_call: TRBD1; j_call: TRBJ1-2; v_call: TRBV28; clone_size: .; cdr3_nt: TGTGCCAGCAGCTCTGTGGACAGGAGTTATGGCTACACCTTC; cdr3_aa: CASSSVDRSYGYTF
d_call: .; j_call: TRBJ2-2; v_call: TRBV2; clone_size: many; cdr3_nt: TGTGCCAGCAGTTCCAGGGGACCCACCGGGGAGCTGTTTTTT; cdr3_aa: CASSSRGPTGELFF
d_call: TRBD1; j_call: TRBJ2-5; v_call: TRBV9; clone_size: once; cdr3_nt: TGTGCCAGCAGCATGAGACAGGGGTACCAAGAGACCCAGTACTTC; cdr3_aa: CASSMRQGYQETQYF
d_call: .; j_call: TRBJ2-5; v_call: TRBV29-1; clone_size: .; cdr3_nt: TGCAGCGTTACTAGGCCTCCGCGAGACCAAGAGACCCAGTACTTC; cdr3_aa: CSVTRPPRDQETQYF
d_call: .; j_call: TRBJ2-5; v_call: TRBV18; clone_size: once; cdr3_nt: TGTGCCAGCTCACCCCCAGGCATGGAGACCCAGTACTTC; cdr3_aa: CASSPPGMETQYF
d_call: TRBD1; j_call: TRBJ2-1; v_call: TRBV5-1; clone_size: .; cdr3_nt: TGCGCCAGCAGCACCGGACAGGGACCCTTTGAGCAGTTCTTC; cdr3_aa: CASSTGQGPFEQFF
d_call: .; j_call: TRBJ1-5; v_call: TRBV6-5; clone_size: .; cdr3_nt: TGTGCCAGCAGTTACGGGGGGGGCGGAGCCGATCAGCCCCAGCATTTT; cdr3_aa: CASSYGGGGADQPQHF
d_call: .; j_call: TRBJ2-1; v_call: TRBV7-2; clone_size: .; cdr3_nt: TGTGCCAGCAGCTTTAGCCTAGCAAACAATGAGCAGTTCTTC; cdr3_aa: CASSFSLANNEQFF
d_call: .; j_call: TRBJ2-3; v_call: TRBV7-9; clone_size: .; cdr3_nt: TGTGCCAGCAGCTTAGTCGTTGGTGTGCGTAACACAGATACGCAGTATTTT; cdr3_aa: CASSLVVGVRNTDTQYF